The entry below gives a single TCR beta chain sequence along with its context. This record comes from a study of shared clonotypes between healthy human individuals. The repertoire was sequenced with immunoSEQ multiplex PCR; TCRdb's copy has only in-frame clones and lacks some. The table includes 1.6 million or so clones, 98% detected once. Specimen: naive CD4+ T cells sorted from blood. The subset is: CD45RA+ positively selected. The receptor was derived from a man aged 25 to 40 in good health.

The CDR3 nucleotides are TGTGCCAGCAGGCCCCTAGCGGGAGTCGTCAGCGTGGAGTTCTTC. Translating it yields CASRPLAGVVSVEFF. The chain recombines TRBV11-2 with TRBJ2-1, with 10 bases aligning to TRBD2. The germline V gene has CDR1 SGHAT and CDR2 FQNNGV. The CDR3 extends over 15 amino acids. Losses at the gene ends were 6 bases for V and 14 bases for J; bases not matched to a gene: 16.